The sequence of this T cell receptor beta chain was determined in a study of T cells in Graves' hyperthyroidism and ophthalmopathy (dated by TCRdb to about 2019). Background on the whole study: Peripheral blood was sampled at the time of initial diagnosis, prior to any treatment. A discovery cohort of roughly 96 patients, approximately 45 with Graves' ophthalmopathy and more than 55 with stable Graves' hyperthyroidism, was used to find distinguishing TCR V-J signatures. The paper reports TCR Vbeta CDR3 sequencing of fewer than 150 peripheral blood samples: approximately 43 ophthalmopathy, 70 to 85 hyperthyroidism and approximately 17 progressor patients. Prospective prediction of ophthalmopathy was tested in an independent validation cohort consisting of 18 to 20 hyperthyroidism patients and approximately 16 patients who later progressed to ophthalmopathy. The roughly 91 discovery patients were randomly divided into training and test sets at a 7:3 ratio. In addition, the study compared T-cell repertoires in thyroid tissue and in blood from about 6 Graves' hyperthyroidism patients. Once sampling was done, hyperthyroidism patients were given methimazole at a starting dose of 30 mg daily, whereas ophthalmopathy patients were given high-dose intravenous methylprednisolone.

Beyond this particular receptor, the publication reports: In validation, the model predicted progression to ophthalmopathy with approximately 71% sensitivity and less than 75% specificity, a median of about 6.7 months before onset. A model built on a 13 V-J signature distinguished ophthalmopathy from stable hyperthyroidism, reaching about 88% sensitivity and 81% to 83% specificity in cross-validation and 80%/75% in testing. Most expanded thyroid clonotypes (frequency above 0.001) were also detected in blood, a finding suggesting that blood repertoires may reflect thyroid immune responses. No statistical method was used to fix the sample size in advance, and group allocation was not hidden from the investigators.

This clonotype was recorded many times. Its target antigen remains unknown. It has no much larger one-base neighbor in the sample; base qualities were not kept. TCR beta CDR3 regions were amplified from RNA transcripts. The TCR CDR3 was subjected to a first round of RT-PCR using the HTBI primer set and the Qiagen OneStep RT-PCR kit. Libraries were constructed in a second round of multiplex PCR, after which size selection and purification were performed. Sequencing of the libraries was done on an Illumina HiSeq2000 using paired-end 100 bp reads. The authors' analysis ran thus. SOAPnuke was used to process the raw data, removing reads that contained adapters or uncalled bases, had a mean Phred below 15, or lacked an exact match to the constant primer or identifier. High-quality paired reads were merged using COPE v1.2.5, and each unique nucleotide sequence was defined as a clonotype. MiTCR v1.1 was used to align clonotypes to the IMGT TRBV, TRBD and TRBJ reference segments. Only V-J combinations with frequency above 0.0001, covering approximately 99% of repertoires, were analysed. The TCS score was defined as the ratio of F50 (clonal expansion) to E x V (chaos), calculated using BLOSUM62-based TCRdist between CDR3 peptides within each V-J. Welch's t-statistics and random forest reduced around 550 V-J features to about 13, which were used in a naive Bayes classifier (R e1071). TCRdb ran its own pipeline on the public reads, namely fastp trimming at Q25 and MiXCR clone calling, and kept in-frame beta chains. Entries that share a CDR3 protein sequence are merged under the most common genes and DNA. The V and J calls and clone size come from TCRdb's table, not from the authors' own analysis. In all, the sample holds some 350,000 distinct CDR3 sequences, and roughly 13% of those were seen once. Of the sample, about a third is held by the ten largest clones.

V was cut back by 1 base and J by 5 bases, leaving a gap of 11 bases between them. The germline V gene encodes CDR1 SEHNR and CDR2 FQNEAQ (reference sequence). The CDR3 contains 14 residues, cysteine and phenylalanine counted. Only the CDR3 portion is preserved as DNA: 42 bases, with reading frame beginning at the first base. Moderately to severely active disease, a Clinical Activity Score of at least 3, a NOSPECS grade of at least 4, and a duration under 3 months were present in ophthalmopathy patients. Patients with uncontrolled infections, other autoimmune diseases, pregnancy or lactation were excluded. Diagnoses were established on the basis of clinical symptoms, serum thyroxine and TRAb, thyroid ultrasound, and orbital computed tomography. PBMCs were separated from roughly 9.6 ml of fresh peripheral blood using Ficoll-Paque density gradient centrifugation. Total RNA was extracted with Trizol reagent, and quality was checked on an Agilent 2100 Bioanalyzer.

Material for sequencing was blood. This TCR was sampled from a middle-aged woman with Graves' ophthalmopathy. The sequence is built from TRBV7-9 and TRBJ1-1; the D segment cannot be called with confidence. DNA sequence: TGTGCCAGCAGCTTAGAGGTTAGGAGTACTGAAGCTTTCTTT. Its protein product is CASSLEVRSTEAFF.